The T cell receptor gamma chain described here comes from a study of γδ T cells in repeated Plasmodium falciparum infection. Across the whole study: Samples were taken at baseline, before some infections, and 21 days after each.

CDR1 EGSNGY and CDR2 YDSYNSKV come from the germline V gene. V was pared by 0 bases and J by 9 bases, with 5 bases of the junction left unmatched. The CDR3 length is 12 residues. This clone was picked up many times. Its antigen is currently unknown. Gammadelta T cells were flow-sorted from PBMC into Vgamma9/Vdelta2+ and Vdelta2-negative populations for bulk analysis. TCRdb redid clone calling on the multiplex PCR reads using CATT. The profile covers about 30,000 gamma-chain clones, with about 1.5% appearing a single time and just under 20% taken by the ten largest. Broader study findings: In Vdelta2-negative, largely Vdelta1+, gammadelta repertoires, repeated controlled infections appeared to drive clonal selection waves. Malian children's Vdelta2-negative repertoires appeared more expanded and less diverse than Australians'. Vgamma9/Vdelta2+ T cells showed a stable polyclonal repertoire with shared TCRgamma sequences.

Specimen: gamma-delta T cells from blood. V gene TRGV2 combines with J gene TRGJ1 or TRGJ2. The J gene was missing in TCRdb and was found by matching the end of the DNA to germline. The receptor was derived from a pool of human donors (malaria-infected and uninfected, not separated). Here the CDR3 reads CATWDGLGKKLF. In nucleotides, the CDR3 is TGTGCCACCTGGGACGGGCTTGGTAAGAAACTCTTT.